The source of this TCR beta chain is a study of T cells in Graves' hyperthyroidism and ophthalmopathy. The wider study: Blood was drawn when the patient was first diagnosed and still untreated.

If no ophthalmopathy progression occurred within 18 months, Graves' hyperthyroidism was stable. Participants, patients aged 18 to 65, had newly diagnosed hyperthyroidism with a duration under 2 months. Study-wide results and limits: Peripheral blood also featured most of the thyroid clonotypes expanded above 0.001.

The CDR3 extends over 16 amino acids. Germline CDR1 reads DFQATT; CDR2 reads SNEGSKA (reference sequence). The ends lost 2 bases at V and 2 bases at J; junction bases unmatched: 9. Researchers amplified the TCR beta CDR3 regions from RNA transcripts. During a first-round RT-PCR of the TCR CDR3, the HTBI primer set was used. TCRdb called the multiplex PCR reads again in MiXCR, with one record for every CDR3 protein. The sample has tens of thousands of distinct CDR3 sequences, roughly 45% seen once. As to this clonotype: The antigen is unknown.

This clonotype originated in a woman in her twenties or thirties with Graves' hyperthyroidism. The sequencing sample was made of blood. V usage is TRBV20-1 and J usage is TRBJ2-5; 9 positions agree with TRBD1. The DNA of the CDR3 is TGCAGTGCTAGACCAAGGACAGGGGCCGCACAAGAGACCCAGTACTTC. Encoded protein: CSARPRTGAAQETQYF.